These 20 T cell receptor beta chains share one sample of origin, sequenced in a study of blood T cell repertoires in COVID-19. Using immunoSEQ multiplex PCR, the repertoire was profiled, and TCRdb retains in-frame clones only, with some absent. The sample carries more than 85,000 clones, roughly 84% recorded once. The sample was peripheral blood. These receptors all stem from a woman at least 80 years old with active or convalescent COVID-19.

This clone was seen a single time. This chain uses TRBV2 with TRBJ1-1, with D maybe TRBD1 (6 bases). Germline CDR1 and CDR2: SNHLY and FYNNEI. This CDR3 region has 14 residues. The germline V and J ends were trimmed by 7 bases and 12 bases, with 24 bases remaining between them. The CDR3 reads CASMGSGGGGATFF. In DNA, the CDR3 is TGTGCCAGCATGGGGTCCGGGGGAGGGGGTGCGACTTTCTTT.

The chain combines TRBV4-1 with TRBJ1-5, with D maybe TRBD1 (6 bases). With 4 bases removed from V and 4 bases from J, the gap between germline ends came to 11 bases. The CDR3 is 14 amino acids. Per the germline V gene, CDR1 is MGHRA and CDR2 is YSYEKL. Written as DNA, the CDR3 is TGCGCCAGCAGCCCAGGACAGCTAAATCAGCCCCAGCATTTT. Residues: CASSPGQLNQPQHF.

The genes are TRBV19 and TRBJ2-3; 7 bases are shared with TRBD2. The CDR3 covers 13 residues. Germline CDR1 is LNHDA and CDR2 is SQIVND (reference sequence). J was trimmed by 6 bases and V by 5 bases; bases with no gene match: 5. For the CDR3, the DNA is TGTGCCAGTAGTGACACTAGCGTGGATACGCAGTATTTT. Translated: CASSDTSVDTQYF.

The chain has TRBV12-3 or TRBV12-4 and TRBJ1-5, with D perhaps TRBD1 (6 bases). Trimming shortened V by 6 bases and J by 4 bases, and 7 bases separated the two germline ends. This CDR3 is 12 amino acids long. CDR3 loop: CASRTGNQPQHF. DNA of the CDR3: TGTGCCAGCAGAACAGGGAATCAGCCCCAGCATTTT.

The V gene is TRBV7-8, the J gene TRBJ2-7, with 9 bases lining up with TRBD1. The CDR3 is 16 amino acids. Germline V gene sequence: CDR1 SGHVS, CDR2 FQNEAQ. With V trimmed by 5 bases and J by 2 bases, 10 bases remained unmatched. The CDR3 region is CASSIYRGQVTYEQYF. The CDR3 coding sequence is TGTGCCAGCAGCATCTACAGGGGGCAAGTCACCTACGAGCAGTACTTC.

V usage is TRBV4-1 and J usage is TRBJ2-1; D is uncertain. The germline V gene encodes CDR1 MGHRA and CDR2 YSYEKL. Trimming took off 2 bases at V and 7 bases at J, with 3 bases between the two ends. The length of the CDR3 is 11 residues. CDR3: CASSQLNEQFF. DNA for the CDR3: TGCGCCAGCAGCCAACTGAATGAGCAGTTCTTC.

The V and J genes are TRBV3-1 (or the pseudogene TRBV3-2) and TRBJ2-5; 7 bases match TRBD2. From germline, CDR1 is LGHDT and CDR2 YNNKEL (reference sequence). J gave up 4 bases and V 5 bases, and 7 bases lay outside the gene matches. The CDR3 sequence is 14 residues long. The CDR3 DNA follows: TGTGCCAGCAGCTGGGGAGGGGTTCGAGAGACCCAGTACTTC. Protein product: CASSWGGVRETQYF.

The V call is TRBV5-1, the J call TRBJ2-3, with a weak D call TRBD1 (5 bases). There are 13 residues in the CDR3. The germline CDR1 and CDR2 sequences are SGHRS and YFSETQ. The V gene lost 7 bases and the J gene lost 4 bases, with 13 bases spanning the gap. The CDR3 DNA follows: TGCGCCAGCGTGGGGCAGGGATCAGATACGCAGTATTTT. Translation: CASVGQGSDTQYF. The full variable domain, its missing parts supplied by reference TRBV5-1 and TRBJ2-3, is KAGVTQTPRYLIKTRGQQVTLSCSPISGHRSVSWYQQTPGQGLQFLFEYFSETQRNKGNFPGRFSGRQFSNSRSEMNVSTLELGDSALYLCASVGQGSDTQYFGPGTRLTVL.

This clone has just a few counts. The chain couples TRBV7-2 to TRBJ2-5, with D perhaps matching TRBD2 (5 bases). Trimming removed 2 bases from V and 1 base from J, with 17 bases in between. Per the germline V gene, CDR1 is SGHTA and CDR2 is FQGNSA. This CDR3 is 17 amino acids long. The CDR3 nucleotides read TGTGCCAGCAGCTTATATGGTCTTCGGGCGGGCCAAGAGACCCAGTACTTC. It is translated as CASSLYGLRAGQETQYF.

This sequence joins TRBV6-2 or TRBV6-3 and TRBJ2-7, with a possible D match to TRBD2 (6 bases). V was pared by 2 bases and J by 7 bases, with 15 bases between. This CDR3 comprises 14 residues. The V gene's germline CDR1 is MNHEY and CDR2 SVGEGT. CDR3 DNA: TGTGCCAGCAGTTACGGCGGGAATTCGGGAGAGCAGTACTTC. Amino acid sequence: CASSYGGNSGEQYF.

The rearrangement uses TRBV10-3 and TRBJ1-2; D unclear. The germline gives CDR1 ENHRY, CDR2 SYGVKD. V gave up 2 bases and J gave up 7 bases, with 11 bases separating them. The CDR3 covers 13 residues. Written as DNA, the CDR3 is TGTGCCATCAGTGAGGAAACTAGGTCTGGCTACACCTTC. This gives the protein CAISEETRSGYTF.

The chain links TRBV6-1 to TRBJ1-4, with 10 bases that match TRBD1. CDR1 and CDR2 (germline): MNHNS, SASEGT. V dropped 4 bases and J dropped 9; count of bases not matched to a gene: 11. This CDR3 has 16 amino acids. CDR3 bases: TGTGCCAGCAGTGGACTGGCCGGGACAGGGGTTAAAAAACTGTTTTTT. Its translation: CASSGLAGTGVKKLFF.

This rearrangement joins TRBV15 to TRBJ2-7; D is perhaps TRBD2 (6 bases). CDR3 length: 15 amino acids. Germline values: CDR1 LNHNV, CDR2 YYDKDF (reference sequence). V shed 1 base and J shed 8 bases, with 18 bases lying between them. The CDR3 bases are TGTGCCACCAGCAGAGGAGGGGTTGAGCGGGCGCAGCAGTACTTC. Translated: CATSRGGVERAQQYF.

The V call is TRBV28, the J call TRBJ1-3; the D is unclear. V was pared by 5 bases and J by 0 bases, with 14 bases between. This CDR3 region has 16 residues. CDR1 MDHEN and CDR2 SYDVKM come from the germline V gene. CDR3 sequence (DNA): TGTGCCAGCAGTACCCGCCGCGGAACCTCTGGAAACACCATATATTTT. Amino acid sequence: CASSTRRGTSGNTIYF.

V and J are TRBV18 and TRBJ2-5; D is perhaps TRBD1 (6 bases). The germline V gene encodes CDR1 KGHSH and CDR2 LQKENI. Trimming took 4 bases from V and 5 from J, leaving 11 bases between them. The CDR3 sequence is 13 residues long. The CDR3 nucleotides read TGTGCCAGCTCACTGGGGGCGGTCGAGACCCAGTACTTC. Translated, it gives CASSLGAVETQYF.

The gene calls are TRBV18 and TRBJ1-2, with TRBD1 matching over 8 bases. V was clipped by 4 bases and J by 4 bases; unmatched bases: 8. This CDR3 contains 15 residues. CDR1 and CDR2 from the germline V gene are KGHSH and LQKENI. In DNA, the CDR3 is TGTGCCAGCTCACTACAGGGGGAAGGGATCTATGGCTACACCTTC. Amino acids: CASSLQGEGIYGYTF.

This clone occurred a few times. The V and J genes are TRBV6-4 and TRBJ2-3; TRBD2 is a possible D gene (5 bases). This CDR3 has 13 residues. V lost 6 bases and J lost 8, with 15 bases in between. CDR1 and CDR2 from the germline V gene are MRHNA and SNTAGT. The CDR3 loop reads CASRPDWAGTQYF. CDR3 sequence (DNA): TGTGCCAGCAGGCCGGACTGGGCGGGTACGCAGTATTTT.

The CDR3 loop is CASSLALNRAGHEQYF. The DNA of the CDR3 is TGTGCCAGCAGCTTAGCGCTTAACAGGGCTGGCCACGAGCAGTACTTC. The V and J genes are TRBV7-9 and TRBJ2-7; tentative D call: TRBD1 (6 bases). CDR1 is SEHNR and CDR2 is FQNEAQ in the germline V gene (reference sequence). The V gene lost 0 bases and the J gene lost 5 bases, with 17 bases spanning the gap. The CDR3 runs 16 residues.

The chain's CDR3 is CASSPPGATNEKLFF. CDR3 nucleotides: TGCGCCAGCAGCCCCCCCGGTGCAACTAATGAAAAACTGTTTTTT. The V call is TRBV4-1, the J call TRBJ1-4, with unresolved D. The CDR3 is 15 residues long. V lost 4 bases to trimming and J lost 0 bases, with 9 bases between them. From germline, CDR1 is MGHRA and CDR2 YSYEKL.

This clone was counted between two and nine times. The V and J genes are TRBV6-4 and TRBJ1-2, with 8 nucleotides matching TRBD1. Germline loops: CDR1 MRHNA, CDR2 SNTAGT. V trimming: 4 bases; J trimming: 2 bases; junction bases outside the gene matches: 3. This CDR3 has 14 amino acids. The CDR3 protein is CASSGDRNNYGYTF. Here the CDR3 DNA reads TGTGCCAGCAGTGGGGACAGGAACAACTATGGCTACACCTTC.